These 22 T cell receptor beta chains were all obtained from the same sample, sequenced in a study of T cells in Graves' hyperthyroidism and ophthalmopathy. TCR beta CDR3 sequences were amplified from RNA transcripts. HTBI primers were used for first-round RT-PCR of the TCR CDR3. Using its own MiXCR run on the multiplex PCR reads, TCRdb lists one record per CDR3 protein. This sample has nearly 750,000 distinct CDR3 sequences; 35% occur once, and the top ten carry less than 35%. The sequenced material came from blood. The receptors come from a woman aged 35 to 49 with Graves' hyperthyroidism.

This chain uses TRBV6-5 with TRBJ1-6; D possibly corresponds to TRBD1 (5 bases). The CDR3 is 15 amino acids. The germline gives CDR1 MNHEY, CDR2 SVGAGI. With 2 bases removed from V and 5 bases from J, the gap between germline ends came to 10 bases. CDR3 in DNA: TGTGCCAGCAGTTACGAACAGGTCAATAATTCACCCCTCCACTTT. It codes for CASSYEQVNNSPLHF.

The chain has TRBV7-2 and TRBJ2-7; D uncertain. Trimming pared 8 bases from V and 4 bases from J, leaving 15 bases between. The CDR3 is made up of 13 amino acids. CDR1 and CDR2 from the germline V gene are SGHTA and FQGNSA. CDR3 sequence: CASPPPAQYEQYF. CDR3 coding DNA: TGTGCCAGCCCACCACCGGCACAGTACGAGCAGTACTTC.

This clonotype was seen just once. The chain recombines TRBV7-2 with TRBJ1-2; 10 bases fit TRBD1. The CDR3 has 15 residues. Germline CDR1 and CDR2: SGHTA and FQGNSA. V lost 3 bases to trimming and J lost 5 bases; unmatched junction nucleotides: 6. CDR3 DNA: TGTGCCAGCAGCTTGGGGGGACAGGGGCAATATGGCTACACCTTC. Its translation is CASSLGGQGQYGYTF.

V and J are TRBV19 and TRBJ1-2; D might be TRBD1 (5 bases). Germline V gene sequence: CDR1 LNHDA, CDR2 SQIVND (reference sequence). The V and J ends lost 3 bases and 8 bases respectively, with 16 bases between them. This CDR3 is built from 14 residues. CDR3 DNA: TGTGCCAGTAGTATGAAGGTGCGGCAGGGAGGCTACACCTTC. Translation: CASSMKVRQGGYTF.

V and J are TRBV2 and TRBJ1-5; D ambiguous. The CDR3 loop spans 13 amino acids. Germline V gives CDR1 SNHLY, CDR2 FYNNEI. V was trimmed by 7 bases and J by 5 bases, leaving 12 bases between them. CDR3 in DNA: TGTGCCAGCAACCGACTGATGGATCAGCCCCAGCATTTT. Translating it yields CASNRLMDQPQHF.

This chain joins TRBV10-3 and TRBJ2-7, with D possibly matching TRBD1 (5 bases). This CDR3 region has 15 residues. Germline-derived CDR1 and CDR2 are ENHRY and SYGVKD. Trimming cost V 2 bases and J 7 bases, with 18 bases left between them. In DNA form, the CDR3 reads TGTGCCATCAGTGAGAGTGTCCAGGGCGAAGGGGAGCAGTACTTC. Translation gives CAISESVQGEGEQYF.

This clonotype was seen a handful of times. V is TRBV4-1 and J is TRBJ1-6, with D uncertain. The CDR3 spans 14 residues. Trimming cost V 7 bases and J 6 bases, with 13 bases left between them. The germline gives CDR1 MGHRA, CDR2 YSYEKL. CDR3: CASNLGGFNSPLHF. For the CDR3, the DNA is TGCGCCAGCAATCTCGGAGGGTTTAATTCACCCCTCCACTTT.

About this clonotype: This is likely a read error, given that the CDR3 carries no conserved phenylalanine or tryptophan at its end. This chain connects TRBV12-3 or TRBV12-4 to TRBJ2-7; D is unresolved. The V end lost 3 bases, the J end lost 7 bases, and 13 bases lay between the germline ends. This CDR3 spans 13 amino acids. CDR3 amino acids: CASSFTGFGEQYL. The CDR3 bases are TGTGCCAGCAGTTTCACCGGGTTTGGGGAGCAGTACCTC.

Comment on this clonotype: Being one base from a much bigger clone, this may be a read error. The chain is built from TRBV12-3 or TRBV12-4 and TRBJ1-1, with no clear D. CDR3 length equals 14 residues. V was trimmed by 6 bases and J by 6 bases, leaving 17 bases between them. The CDR3 DNA reads as TGTGCCAGCAGCCGTAGCGAGAAAGGGCCTGAAGCTTTCTTT. It specifies CASSRSEKGPEAFF.

The J gene is TRBJ1-4, the V gene TRBV25-1; perhaps TRBD1 as D (6 bases). CDR1 and CDR2 from the germline V gene are MGHDK and SYGVNS. V lost 7 bases, J lost 3 bases, and 15 bases lay in between. The CDR3 is made up of 15 amino acids. The CDR3 spells CASIPGEVANEKLFF. The CDR3, as DNA: TGTGCCAGCATCCCAGGGGAAGTGGCTAATGAAAAACTGTTTTTT.

This clonotype was seen only a few times. V usage is TRBV6-5 and J usage is TRBJ1-6; no reliable D call. Germline values: CDR1 MNHEY, CDR2 SVGAGI. Deletions cut 6 bases from V and 12 bases from J, with 12 bases between. The CDR3 contains 12 residues. CDR3 region: CASRTNRVPLHF. DNA of the CDR3: TGTGCCAGCAGAACCAATAGGGTACCCCTCCACTTT.

The genes are TRBV20-1 and TRBJ2-7, with D perhaps assigned TRBD1 or TRBD2 (5 bases each). V was shortened by 6 bases and J by 0 bases, with 12 bases between the two germline ends. Germline V gene sequence: CDR1 DFQATT, CDR2 SNEGSKA (reference sequence). This CDR3 comprises 13 residues. The CDR3 reads CSAGPNLSYEQYF. CDR3 nucleotides: TGCAGTGCGGGACCGAACCTCTCCTACGAGCAGTACTTC.

V and J are TRBV7-3 and TRBJ1-2, with D possibly being TRBD1 (5 bases). Germline values: CDR1 SGHTA, CDR2 FQGTGA. The ends were cut back, 5 bases at V and 6 bases at J, with 16 bases in the middle. The CDR3 runs 14 residues. CDR3 nucleotides: TGTGCCAGCAGCCAGGACGGGGGAGGGAATGGCTACACCTTC. This encodes CASSQDGGGNGYTF.

This clonotype was detected ten times or more. The chain uses TRBV24-1 and TRBJ1-4; 8 positions match TRBD1. The CDR3 is 13 amino acids. The V segment lost 9 bases and the J segment 3 bases; nucleotides outside the gene matches: 2. CDR1 is KGHDR and CDR2 is SFDVKD in the germline V gene. Here the CDR3 reads CATQGAANEKLFF. The CDR3 DNA is TGTGCCACCCAGGGGGCGGCTAATGAAAAACTGTTTTTT.

This clonotype occurred many times. The rearrangement links TRBV10-1 to TRBJ1-1, with D possibly being TRBD1 (5 bases). Germline V CDR1 and CDR2: WNHNN, SYGVQD (reference sequence). V shed 7 bases and J shed 1 base, with 10 bases lying between them. The CDR3 runs to 13 residues. In DNA form, the CDR3 reads TGCGCCAGCACTCCGGGACCGAACACTGAAGCTTTCTTT. It translates to CASTPGPNTEAFF.

The V call is TRBV19, the J call TRBJ2-6; D gene unclear. V was shortened by 1 base and J by 18 bases, with 4 bases between the two germline ends. The CDR3 is 9 residues long. Germline V gene sequence: CDR1 LNHDA, CDR2 SQIVND (reference sequence). CDR3 coding DNA: TGTGCCAGTAGTATAGGATGGACTTTC. Encoded protein: CASSIGWTF.

This clonotype was detected only once. The rearrangement joins TRBV7-2 to TRBJ2-2; 12 bases fit TRBD2. The CDR3 is made up of 17 amino acids. Trimming at V came to 6 bases and at J to 3 bases, leaving 8 bases not matched to a gene. Germline V gives CDR1 SGHTA, CDR2 FQGNSA. CDR3: CASSRASGRAYTGELFF. The CDR3 nucleotides are TGTGCCAGCAGTAGAGCTAGCGGGAGGGCGTACACCGGGGAGCTGTTTTTT.

This clonotype was seen ten or more times. The chain has TRBV6-5 and TRBJ1-6, with TRBD1 matching 8 bases. Germline V CDR1 and CDR2: MNHEY, SVGAGI. The J segment lost 13 bases and the V segment lost 2 bases, leaving 10 bases of the junction unmatched. The CDR3 contains 15 residues. CDR3 nucleotide sequence: TGTGCCAGCAGTTACGGGACAGGCCGGCATAATCCCCTCCACTTT. It specifies CASSYGTGRHNPLHF.

This chain joins TRBV3-1 and TRBJ1-2; D gene ambiguous. Germline lookup yields CDR1 LGHDT and CDR2 YNNKEL (reference sequence). The V end lost 5 bases, the J end lost 7 bases, and 14 bases lay between the germline ends. CDR3 length equals 13 residues. The DNA for the CDR3 is TGTGCCAGCAGCTACCCCCTGTTCCGTGGCTACACCTTC. This translates into CASSYPLFRGYTF.

This clonotype was seen at least ten times. The J gene is TRBJ1-1, the V gene TRBV11-2; no reliable D call. This CDR3 spans 14 amino acids. Trimming took 0 bases from V and 4 from J, leaving 9 bases between them. Germline CDR1 is SGHAT and CDR2 is FQNNGV. The CDR3 DNA reads as TGTGCCAGCAGCTTAGAGGGGTGGGGCACTGAAGCTTTCTTT. Encoded protein: CASSLEGWGTEAFF.

This clonotype was counted many times. The V gene is TRBV5-5, the J gene TRBJ2-5; D perhaps matches TRBD2 (7 bases). From germline, CDR1 is SGHKS and CDR2 YYEKEE (reference sequence). This CDR3 has 14 residues. The V and J ends lost 0 bases and 5 bases respectively, with 11 bases between them. For the CDR3, the DNA is TGTGCCAGCAGCTTGGTCCGCGGGGGCGAGACCCAGTACTTC. The encoded protein is CASSLVRGGETQYF.

For this clonotype: With a much larger clone just one base away, this may be a read error. The CDR3 end shows no conserved phenylalanine or tryptophan, and so a read error is likely. The chain has TRBV20-1 and TRBJ1-6; TRBD1 is a possible D gene (5 bases). Germline-derived CDR1 and CDR2 are DFQATT and SNEGSKA (reference sequence). CDR3 size: 12 residues. The CDR3 loop is CSARGVHSPLHL. The CDR3 DNA is TGCAGCGCCCGAGGGGTACATTCACCCCTCCACCTT.